One sample yielded the 5 T cell receptor beta chains listed below, sequenced in a study of CD4 T cells in relation to SARS-CoV-2 and coronaviruses. Before the COVID-19 pandemic, during about 2011-2019, CD4+ T cells were taken from unexposed donors. The cells were cultured for approximately ten days before CD4+ T cells were isolated. TCRdb's copy holds only in-frame clones and misses some; the assay was immunoSEQ multiplex PCR. The profile shows 18,000 or so clones, 78% of them singletons. No antigens are known for them. Material for sequencing was CD4+ T cells from PBMCs, cultured in vitro. These receptors came from a human donor in good health.

The rearrangement uses TRBV10-3 and TRBJ2-3, with D possibly being TRBD1 (6 bases). Trimming shortened V by 4 bases and J by 0 bases, and 11 bases separated the two germline ends. The CDR3 is 15 residues long. Germline V CDR1 and CDR2: ENHRY, SYGVKD. The CDR3 sequence: CAISVGTLSTDTQYF. The DNA for the CDR3 is TGTGCCATCAGTGTTGGGACACTTAGCACAGATACGCAGTATTTT.

The gene calls are TRBV2 and TRBJ2-7, with TRBD1 matching over 9 bases. Trimming at V came to 4 bases and at J to 7 bases, leaving 8 bases not matched to a gene. The germline gives CDR1 SNHLY, CDR2 FYNNEI. This CDR3 region has 14 residues. This chain's CDR3 is CASSVSQGAREQYF. The CDR3 DNA follows: TGTGCCAGCAGTGTATCACAGGGGGCGCGTGAGCAGTACTTC.

The J gene is TRBJ2-6, the V gene TRBV7-3; no reliable D call. Trimming removed 2 bases at V and 0 bases at J, with 8 bases between. The germline CDR1 and CDR2 sequences are SGHTA and FQGTGA. The CDR3 covers 16 residues. CDR3 protein: CASSLERYSGANVLTF. The CDR3 nucleotides read TGTGCCAGCAGCTTAGAGCGTTACTCTGGGGCCAACGTCCTGACTTTC.

V and J are TRBV11-2 and TRBJ1-2; 12 bases line up with TRBD1. The germline CDR1 and CDR2 sequences are SGHAT and FQNNGV. There are 17 residues in the CDR3. Trimming took 3 bases from V and 5 from J; bases not matched to a gene: 10. The chain's CDR3 is CASSFLRSGQGAYGYTF. The CDR3 DNA is TGTGCCAGCAGCTTTCTAAGGTCGGGACAGGGGGCTTATGGCTACACCTTC.

This chain uses TRBV12-3 or TRBV12-4 with TRBJ1-1; D is unclear. V was clipped by 4 bases and J by 4 bases, with 10 bases between them. This CDR3 has 13 amino acids. The CDR3 DNA follows: TGTGCCAGCAGTTCCTCGTCGACCACTGAAGCTTTCTTT. The encoded protein is CASSSSSTTEAFF.